This T cell receptor (beta chain) stems from a study of control samples from healthy donors and cancer patients. This clone was seen only once. Germline trimming cut 3 bases from V and 2 bases from J; bases unmatched to any gene: 9. CDR3 length equals 16 residues. Germline V gives CDR1 LNHDA, CDR2 SQIVND (reference sequence). The protocol was immunoSEQ multiplex PCR, while the TCRdb copy is restricted to in-frame clones and leaves out a portion. The repertoire includes 100,000 to 150,000 clones, around nine tenths of them detected once, and 2% to 3% sits in the top ten. The chain employs TRBV19 and TRBJ2-5, with 7 nucleotides matching TRBD2. This TCR came from a man in his forties in good health. Sequenced input: blood. The CDR3 loop reads CASSIIGSGGQETQYF. The CDR3 DNA follows: TGTGCCAGTAGTATTATCGGGTCGGGGGGACAAGAGACCCAGTACTTC. Drawing the rest from reference TRBV19 and TRBJ2-5, the complete variable domain is DGGITQSPKYLFRKEGQNVTLSCEQNLNHDAMYWYRQDPGQGLRLIYYSQIVNDFQKGDIAEGYSVSREKKESFPLTVTSAQKNPTAFYLCASSIIGSGGQETQYFGPGTRLLVL.